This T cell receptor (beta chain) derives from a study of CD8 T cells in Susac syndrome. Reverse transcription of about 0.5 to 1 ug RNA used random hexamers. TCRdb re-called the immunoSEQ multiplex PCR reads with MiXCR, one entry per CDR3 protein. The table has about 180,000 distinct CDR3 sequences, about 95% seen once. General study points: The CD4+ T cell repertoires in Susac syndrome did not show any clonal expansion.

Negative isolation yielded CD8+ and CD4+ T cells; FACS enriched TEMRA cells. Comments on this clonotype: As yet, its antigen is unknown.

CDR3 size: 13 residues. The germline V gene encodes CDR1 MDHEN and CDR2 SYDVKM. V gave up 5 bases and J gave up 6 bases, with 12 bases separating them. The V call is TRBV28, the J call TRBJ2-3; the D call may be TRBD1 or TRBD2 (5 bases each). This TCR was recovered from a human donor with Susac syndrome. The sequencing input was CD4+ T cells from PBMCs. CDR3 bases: TGTGCCAGCAGTACCAACAGGAGGGATACGCAGTATTTT. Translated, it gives CASSTNRRDTQYF.